This T cell receptor beta chain was identified during a study of cytomegalovirus exposure and HLA in healthy donors. For the study at large: Drawn from HLA-typed donors, around 85 million unique TCRs were held in an early data release.

The CDR3 has 16 amino acids. Germline-derived CDR1 and CDR2 are SGHRS and YFSETQ. Trimming left V 0 bases short and J 0 bases short, with 13 bases between. 13 Jbeta primers and 60 Vbeta primers were used for the PCR. TCRdb keeps only in-frame clones here, not all; method: immunoSEQ multiplex PCR. The sample includes about 120,000 clones, around a tenth of them seen just once. There were likely unrecorded immune exposures, though donors were nominally healthy when sampled. This clone was counted a few times. The target antigen is unknown. Broader study findings: Confirmation in vitro established that a few CMV-associated chains were specific for CMV antigens. Indistinguishability led to the exclusion of some V segments, TRBV6-2 and TRBV6-3 included.

The rearrangement joins TRBV5-1 to TRBJ2-7; D uncertain. What was sequenced was PBMCs. This clonotype was obtained from a man aged 30 to 39 in good health and CMV-seronegative. The CDR3 protein is CASSLAANTYSYEQYF. The CDR3 nucleotides are TGCGCCAGCAGCTTGGCCGCCAATACTTACTCCTACGAGCAGTACTTC.